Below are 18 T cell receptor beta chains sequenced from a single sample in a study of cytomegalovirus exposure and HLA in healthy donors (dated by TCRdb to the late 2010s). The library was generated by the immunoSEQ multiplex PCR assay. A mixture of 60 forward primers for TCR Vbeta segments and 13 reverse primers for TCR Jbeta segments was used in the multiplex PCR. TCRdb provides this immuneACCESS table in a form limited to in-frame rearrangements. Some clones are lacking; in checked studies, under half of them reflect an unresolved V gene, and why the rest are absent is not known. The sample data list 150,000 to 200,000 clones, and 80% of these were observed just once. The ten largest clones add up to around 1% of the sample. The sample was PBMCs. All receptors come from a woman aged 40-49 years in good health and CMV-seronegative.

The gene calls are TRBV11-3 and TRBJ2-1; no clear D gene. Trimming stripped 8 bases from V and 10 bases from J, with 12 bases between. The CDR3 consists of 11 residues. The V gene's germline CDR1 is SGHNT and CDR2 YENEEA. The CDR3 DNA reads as TGTGCCAGCGGCCGCCTCCGAGAGCAGTTCTTC. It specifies CASGRLREQFF.

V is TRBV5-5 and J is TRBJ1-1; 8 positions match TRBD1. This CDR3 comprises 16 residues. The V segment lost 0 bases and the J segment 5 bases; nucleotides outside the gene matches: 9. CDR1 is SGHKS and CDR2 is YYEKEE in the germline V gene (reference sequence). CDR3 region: CASSLGIRGLGTEAFF. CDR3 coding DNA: TGTGCCAGCAGCTTGGGCATCAGGGGGCTGGGGACTGAAGCTTTCTTT.

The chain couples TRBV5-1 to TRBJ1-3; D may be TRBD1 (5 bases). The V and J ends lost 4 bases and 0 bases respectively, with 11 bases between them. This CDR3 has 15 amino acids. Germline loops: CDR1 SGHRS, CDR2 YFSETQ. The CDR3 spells CASSLGHTSGNTIYF. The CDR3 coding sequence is TGCGCCAGCAGCCTAGGACATACCTCTGGAAACACCATATATTTT.

The DNA for the CDR3 is TGTGCCTGGAGTCTCCAGTTCGGAAACACCATATATTTT. This gives the protein CAWSLQFGNTIYF. The chain has TRBV30 and TRBJ1-3, with unresolved D. The CDR3 covers 13 residues. Germline CDR1 reads GTSNPN; CDR2 reads SVGIG (reference sequence). Trimming took 2 bases from V and 4 from J, leaving 9 bases between them.

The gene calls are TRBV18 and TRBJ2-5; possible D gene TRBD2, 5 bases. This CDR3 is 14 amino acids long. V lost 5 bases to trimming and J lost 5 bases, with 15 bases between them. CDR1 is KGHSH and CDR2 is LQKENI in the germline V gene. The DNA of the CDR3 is TGTGCCAGCTCATCGAGCGGAACCAGGGAGACCCAGTACTTC. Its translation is CASSSSGTRETQYF. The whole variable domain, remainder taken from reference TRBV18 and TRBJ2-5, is NAGVMQNPRHLVRRRGQEARLRCSPMKGHSHVYWYRQLPEEGLKFMVYLQKENIIDESGMPKERFSAEFPKEGPSILRIQQVVRGDSAAYFCASSSSGTRETQYFGPGTRLLVL.

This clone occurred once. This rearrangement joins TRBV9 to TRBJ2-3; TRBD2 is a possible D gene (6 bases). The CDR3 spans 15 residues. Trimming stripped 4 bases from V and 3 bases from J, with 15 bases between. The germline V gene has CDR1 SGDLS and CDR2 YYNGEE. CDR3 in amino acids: CASSPLALSTDTQYF. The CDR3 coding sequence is TGTGCCAGCAGCCCCCTAGCGCTCTCAACAGATACGCAGTATTTT.

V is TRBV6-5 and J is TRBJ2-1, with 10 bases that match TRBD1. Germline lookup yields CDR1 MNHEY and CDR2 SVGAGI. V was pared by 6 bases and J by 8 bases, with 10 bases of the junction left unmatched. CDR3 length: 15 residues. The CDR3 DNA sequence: TGTGCCAGCAGCCCCAGGGACAGGGGATCGGATGAGCAGTTCTTC. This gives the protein CASSPRDRGSDEQFF.

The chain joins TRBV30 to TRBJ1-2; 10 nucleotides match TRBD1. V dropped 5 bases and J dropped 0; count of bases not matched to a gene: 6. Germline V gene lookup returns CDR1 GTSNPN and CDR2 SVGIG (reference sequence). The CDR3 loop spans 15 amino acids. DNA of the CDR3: TGTGCCTGGGGGGGACAGGGGACGGCTAACTATGGCTACACCTTC. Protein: CAWGGQGTANYGYTF.

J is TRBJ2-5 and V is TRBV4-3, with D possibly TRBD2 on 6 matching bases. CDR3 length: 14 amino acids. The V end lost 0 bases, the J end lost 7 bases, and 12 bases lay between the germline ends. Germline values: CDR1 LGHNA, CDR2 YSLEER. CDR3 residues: CASSQELANPTQYF. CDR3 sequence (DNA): TGCGCCAGCAGCCAAGAACTAGCCAACCCGACCCAGTACTTC.

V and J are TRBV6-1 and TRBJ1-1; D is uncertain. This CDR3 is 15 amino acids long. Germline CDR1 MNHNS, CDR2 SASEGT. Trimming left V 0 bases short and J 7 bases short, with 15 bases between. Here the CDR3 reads CASSEAGGLFFEAFF. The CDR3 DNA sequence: TGTGCCAGCAGTGAAGCCGGTGGACTATTCTTTGAAGCTTTCTTT.

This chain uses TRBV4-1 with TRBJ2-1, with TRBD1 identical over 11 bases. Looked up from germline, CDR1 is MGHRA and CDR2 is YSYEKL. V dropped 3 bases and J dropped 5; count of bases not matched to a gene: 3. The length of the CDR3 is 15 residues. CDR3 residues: CASSQSDRGHNEQFF. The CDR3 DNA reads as TGCGCCAGCAGCCAGTCGGACAGGGGGCACAATGAGCAGTTCTTC.

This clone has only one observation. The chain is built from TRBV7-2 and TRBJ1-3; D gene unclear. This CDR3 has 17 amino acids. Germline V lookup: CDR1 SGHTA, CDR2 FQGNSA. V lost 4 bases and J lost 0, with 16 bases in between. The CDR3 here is CASSWNGDSSSGNTIYF. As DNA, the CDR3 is TGTGCCAGCAGCTGGAACGGGGATTCCAGCTCTGGAAACACCATATATTTT.

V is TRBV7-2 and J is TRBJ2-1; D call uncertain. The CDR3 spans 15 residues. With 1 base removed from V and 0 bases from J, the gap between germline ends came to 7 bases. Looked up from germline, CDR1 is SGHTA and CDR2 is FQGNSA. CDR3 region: CASSLGAGSYNEQFF. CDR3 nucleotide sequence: TGTGCCAGCAGCTTAGGAGCTGGCTCCTACAATGAGCAGTTCTTC.

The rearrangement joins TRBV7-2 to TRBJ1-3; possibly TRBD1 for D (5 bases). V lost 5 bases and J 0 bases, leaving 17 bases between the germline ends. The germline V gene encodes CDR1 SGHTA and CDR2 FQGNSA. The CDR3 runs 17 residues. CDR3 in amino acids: CASSPLEGLLSGNTIYF. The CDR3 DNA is TGTGCCAGCAGCCCCCTGGAGGGACTCCTCTCTGGAAACACCATATATTTT.

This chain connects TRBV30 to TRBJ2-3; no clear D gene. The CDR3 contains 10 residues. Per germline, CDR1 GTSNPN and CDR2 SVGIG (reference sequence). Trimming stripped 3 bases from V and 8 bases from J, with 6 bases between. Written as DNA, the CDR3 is TGTGCCTGGAGGGCCACTACGCAGTATTTT. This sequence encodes CAWRATTQYF.

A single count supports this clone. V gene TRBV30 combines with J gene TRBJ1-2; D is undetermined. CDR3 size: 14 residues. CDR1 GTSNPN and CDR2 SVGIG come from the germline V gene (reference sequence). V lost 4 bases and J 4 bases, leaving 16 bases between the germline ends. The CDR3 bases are TGTGCCTGGACCCGGGAGGGTAGGGTCTATGGCTACACCTTC. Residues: CAWTREGRVYGYTF.

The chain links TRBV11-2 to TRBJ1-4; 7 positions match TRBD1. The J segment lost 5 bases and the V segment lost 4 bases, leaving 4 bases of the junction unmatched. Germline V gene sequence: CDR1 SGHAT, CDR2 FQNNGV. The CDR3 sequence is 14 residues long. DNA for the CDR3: TGTGCCAGCAGCTGGGACAGTCAAAATGAAAAACTGTTTTTT. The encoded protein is CASSWDSQNEKLFF.

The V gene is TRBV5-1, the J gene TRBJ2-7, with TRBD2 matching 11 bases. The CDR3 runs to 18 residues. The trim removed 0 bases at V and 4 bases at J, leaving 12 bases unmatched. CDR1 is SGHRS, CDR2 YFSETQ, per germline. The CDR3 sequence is CASSLGLSGRAAFYEQYF. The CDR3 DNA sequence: TGCGCCAGCAGCTTGGGCCTTAGCGGGAGGGCCGCATTTTACGAGCAGTACTTC.